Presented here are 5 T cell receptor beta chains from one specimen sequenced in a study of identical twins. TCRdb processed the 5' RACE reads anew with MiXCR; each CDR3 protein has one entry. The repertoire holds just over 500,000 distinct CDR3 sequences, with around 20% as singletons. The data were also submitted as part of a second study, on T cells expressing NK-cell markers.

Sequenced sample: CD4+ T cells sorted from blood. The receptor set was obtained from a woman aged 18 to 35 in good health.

In nucleotides, the CDR3 is TGCGCCAGCAGTCAATCAACCGGGACTTATTCCTACGAGCAGTACTTC. It specifies CASSQSTGTYSYEQYF. V and J are TRBV23-1 and TRBJ2-7; maybe TRBD2 (6 bases). TRBV23-1 falls under the ORF class, with uncertain function. The CDR3 spans 16 residues. With 0 bases removed from V and 1 base from J, the gap between germline ends came to 13 bases.

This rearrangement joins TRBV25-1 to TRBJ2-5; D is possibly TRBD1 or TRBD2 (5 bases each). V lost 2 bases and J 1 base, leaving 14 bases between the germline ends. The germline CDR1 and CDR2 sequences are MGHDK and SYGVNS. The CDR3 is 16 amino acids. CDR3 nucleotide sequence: TGTGCCAGCAGTGAACTTGGGAAGGGGACCCAAGAGACCCAGTACTTC. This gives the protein CASSELGKGTQETQYF.

The CDR3 loop reads CASSLGPKGSGEQFF. The CDR3 bases are TGCGCCAGCAGCTTAGGCCCGAAGGGGTCTGGTGAGCAGTTCTTC. This chain joins TRBV5-1 and TRBJ2-1; D may be TRBD1 (5 bases). CDR3 length equals 15 residues. Trimming removed 2 bases at V and 9 bases at J, with 18 bases between. CDR1 SGHRS and CDR2 YFSETQ come from the germline V gene.

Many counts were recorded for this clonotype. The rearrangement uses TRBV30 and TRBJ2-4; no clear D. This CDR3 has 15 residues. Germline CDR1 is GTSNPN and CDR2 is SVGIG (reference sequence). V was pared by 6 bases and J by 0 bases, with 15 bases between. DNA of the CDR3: TGTGCCTGCGAATTAAGCCAGATAGCCAAAAACATTCAGTACTTC. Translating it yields CACELSQIAKNIQYF.

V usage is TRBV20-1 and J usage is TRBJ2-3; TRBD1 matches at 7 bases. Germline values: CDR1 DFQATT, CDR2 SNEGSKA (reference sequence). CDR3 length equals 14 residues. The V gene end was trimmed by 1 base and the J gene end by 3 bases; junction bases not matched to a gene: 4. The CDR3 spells CSARAGTATDTQYF. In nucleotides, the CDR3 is TGCAGTGCTAGAGCCGGGACAGCGACAGATACGCAGTATTTT.